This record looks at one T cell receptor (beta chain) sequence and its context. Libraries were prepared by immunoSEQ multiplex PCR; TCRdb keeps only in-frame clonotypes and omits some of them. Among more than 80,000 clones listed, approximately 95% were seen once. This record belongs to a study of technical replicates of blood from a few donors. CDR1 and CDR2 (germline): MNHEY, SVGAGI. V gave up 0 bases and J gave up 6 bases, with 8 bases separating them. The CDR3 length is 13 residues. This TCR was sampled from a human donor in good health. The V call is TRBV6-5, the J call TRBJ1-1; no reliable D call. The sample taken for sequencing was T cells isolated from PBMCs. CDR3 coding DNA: TGTGCCAGCAGTTACTCGATCGGTTCTGAAGCTTTCTTT. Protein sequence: CASSYSIGSEAFF.